This TCR beta chain was recovered during a study of human T cells and chemical hapten exposure. Across the study: Small discrepancies in pooled library volume mainly accounted for the varying TCR yields per sample.

Findings of the study overall: Clustering by CDR3 similarity yielded significantly more large clusters from expanded TCRs than controls.

From the RACE reads, TCRdb called clonotypes with MiXCR, one entry per CDR3 protein. The sample has 180,000 or so distinct CDR3 sequences, 20% to 25% seen once. The CDR3 is 12 residues long. V lost 7 bases and J 3 bases, leaving 12 bases between the germline ends. In germline, CDR1 is SQVTM, CDR2 ANQGSEA. Regarding this clonotype: Its specificity is not known.

Time point noted: patch test 1, 2 weeks after DPC sensitization. Specified treatment: therapeutic diphenylcyclopropenone sensitization with weekly scalp DPC. Drawing of blood took place ahead of applying each patch test. The input for sequencing was whole blood, taken in connection with sensitization to the hapten diphenylcyclopropenone (DPC). The receptor comes from a woman aged 45-65 years with alopecia areata. Some clones in this sample may be carry-over from other donors' samples. This chain joins TRBV29-1 and TRBJ1-1; D unresolved. CDR3 nucleotide sequence: TGCAGCGGGTATTCCGTTTACACTGAAGCTTTCTTT. Its translation is CSGYSVYTEAFF.